Following are 26 T cell receptor beta chains from one sample sequenced in a study of T cell responses to AZD1222 COVID-19 vaccine. Generated by immunoSEQ multiplex PCR, the TCRdb table keeps only in-frame clones and is missing some. The top ten clones hold approximately 5% of a sample with more than 100,000 clones, around 88% of them seen once. The starting material was peripheral blood, obtained on day 0 of AZD1222 vaccination. Every receptor here comes from an adult in good health.

V and J are TRBV5-1 and TRBJ1-1; no reliable D call. In germline, CDR1 is SGHRS, CDR2 YFSETQ. The CDR3 has 13 amino acids. V shed 4 bases and J shed 2 bases, with 9 bases lying between them. For the CDR3, the DNA is TGCGCCAGCAGCCGACAAGTAAACACTGAAGCTTTCTTT. It specifies CASSRQVNTEAFF. Drawing the rest from reference TRBV5-1 and TRBJ1-1, the complete variable domain is KAGVTQTPRYLIKTRGQQVTLSCSPISGHRSVSWYQQTPGQGLQFLFEYFSETQRNKGNFPGRFSGRQFSNSRSEMNVSTLELGDSALYLCASSRQVNTEAFFGQGTRLTVV.

This clone was recorded once. This chain links TRBV4-3 with TRBJ1-1; D not resolved. The length of the CDR3 is 16 residues. The V end lost 0 bases, the J end lost 1 base, and 12 bases lay between the germline ends. Germline CDR1 is LGHNA and CDR2 is YSLEER. The CDR3 DNA is TGCGCCAGCAGCCAAGACGGGATACGTGCGAACACTGAAGCTTTCTTT. Protein product: CASSQDGIRANTEAFF.

The chain carries TRBV18 and TRBJ1-3, with a possible D match to TRBD1 (5 bases). This CDR3 has 15 residues. Germline values: CDR1 KGHSH, CDR2 LQKENI. Trimming took 2 bases from V and 0 from J, leaving 8 bases between them. CDR3 in amino acids: CASSPAGSSGNTIYF. CDR3 in DNA: TGTGCCAGCTCACCAGCAGGGAGCTCTGGAAACACCATATATTTT. Filled out from reference TRBV18 and TRBJ1-3, the complete variable domain reads NAGVMQNPRHLVRRRGQEARLRCSPMKGHSHVYWYRQLPEEGLKFMVYLQKENIIDESGMPKERFSAEFPKEGPSILRIQQVVRGDSAAYFCASSPAGSSGNTIYFGEGSWLTVV.

The rearrangement links TRBV2 to TRBJ1-1; no reliable D call. CDR1 SNHLY and CDR2 FYNNEI come from the germline V gene. V lost 4 bases to trimming and J lost 5 bases, with 8 bases between them. The CDR3 covers 12 residues. The CDR3, as DNA: TGTGCCAGCAGTGGCGACGAAACTGAAGCTTTCTTT. This sequence encodes CASSGDETEAFF.

The CDR3 DNA reads TGTGCCAGCAGCCAACGCTACGAGCAGTACTTC. Protein product: CASSQRYEQYF. The rearrangement links TRBV12-3 or TRBV12-4 to TRBJ2-7, with D hard to call. The CDR3 is 11 amino acids. Trimming removed 6 bases at V and 3 bases at J, with 6 bases between.

The rearrangement links TRBV21-1 to TRBJ2-7; whether TRBD2, the table's D call, matches the DNA was not checked. TRBV21-1 is tagged as a pseudogene. The CDR3 is 13 residues long. The CDR3 region has the DNA TGTGCCAGCACCAATCGGGTTTCCTACGAGCAGTACTTC. It specifies CASTNRVSYEQYF.

V and J are TRBV12-3 or TRBV12-4 and TRBJ1-1; D is possibly TRBD1 (5 bases). CDR3 length: 13 residues. Trimming stripped 6 bases from V and 0 bases from J, with 8 bases between. The CDR3 loop reads CASRQGLNTEAFF. The CDR3, as DNA: TGTGCCAGCAGGCAGGGCCTGAACACTGAAGCTTTCTTT.

CDR3 DNA sequence: TGTGCCACCAGCAGAGATCAGGGCGGCCTTGGGGGCTACACCTTC. Its translation: CATSRDQGGLGGYTF. V gene TRBV15 combines with J gene TRBJ1-2, with a tentative D call TRBD1 (5 bases). Looked up from germline, CDR1 is LNHNV and CDR2 is YYDKDF (reference sequence). This CDR3 spans 15 amino acids. The ends were cut back, 0 bases at V and 8 bases at J, with 16 bases in the middle.

In this sample, this clone turned up once. The rearrangement links TRBV4-1 to TRBJ2-1, with D perhaps TRBD2 (6 bases). The CDR3 totals 15 residues. V was clipped by 2 bases and J by 0 bases, with 8 bases between them. CDR1 and CDR2 from the germline V gene are MGHRA and YSYEKL. CDR3 in amino acids: CASSQYGGSYNEQFF. The CDR3 DNA reads TGCGCCAGCAGCCAATACGGGGGCTCCTACAATGAGCAGTTCTTC.

V usage is TRBV23-1 and J usage is TRBJ2-3, with TRBD2 identical over 9 bases. TRBV23-1 is annotated as an ORF whose role is uncertain. This CDR3 contains 18 residues. With 8 bases clipped from V and 0 bases from J, the junction kept 15 bases outside the gene matches. The CDR3 nucleotides are TGCGCCAGCGGACGTGATAATAGCGGGGGAGCTAGCACAGATACGCAGTATTTT. It translates to CASGRDNSGGASTDTQYF.

This chain links TRBV5-1 with TRBJ2-2; D unresolved. The CDR3 is 15 amino acids. CDR1 and CDR2 from the germline V gene are SGHRS and YFSETQ. V shed 0 bases and J shed 0 bases, with 6 bases lying between them. CDR3 nucleotides: TGCGCCAGCAGCTTGGGGCACACGAACACCGGGGAGCTGTTTTTT. Its protein is CASSLGHTNTGELFF. Full variable domain (rest looked up from reference TRBV5-1 and TRBJ2-2): KAGVTQTPRYLIKTRGQQVTLSCSPISGHRSVSWYQQTPGQGLQFLFEYFSETQRNKGNFPGRFSGRQFSNSRSEMNVSTLELGDSALYLCASSLGHTNTGELFFGEGSRLTVL.

This clone has a single count. The chain employs TRBV7-2 and TRBJ2-7, with D possibly TRBD2 on 5 matching bases. This CDR3 comprises 14 residues. The ends were cut back, 8 bases at V and 2 bases at J, with 16 bases in the middle. Germline CDR1 reads SGHTA; CDR2 reads FQGNSA. CDR3 nucleotides: TGTGCCAGCGTCAAACTGTCCGGGACCTACGAGCAGTACTTC. Encoded protein: CASVKLSGTYEQYF.

The V gene is TRBV29-1, the J gene TRBJ2-1, with 8 bases matching TRBD1. CDR1 is SQVTM and CDR2 is ANQGSEA in the germline V gene. The ends lost 4 bases at V and 7 bases at J; junction bases unmatched: 15. The CDR3 extends over 16 amino acids. CDR3: CSVVMAGGIPSNEQFF. DNA for the CDR3: TGCAGCGTTGTTATGGCAGGGGGCATACCATCGAATGAGCAGTTCTTC.

V gene TRBV7-2 combines with J gene TRBJ1-1; no reliable D call. Trimming removed 2 bases from V and 0 bases from J, with 7 bases in between. The CDR3 totals 14 residues. Germline V gene sequence: CDR1 SGHTA, CDR2 FQGNSA. The CDR3 protein is CASSLLNMNTEAFF. In DNA, the CDR3 is TGTGCCAGCAGCTTATTAAACATGAACACTGAAGCTTTCTTT.

The chain is built from TRBV5-3 and TRBJ2-5; 7 positions agree with TRBD1. TRBV5-3 is designated an ORF whose function remains uncertain. CDR3 length: 14 residues. After removal of 8 bases from V and 0 bases from J, the junction contained 7 bases not matched to a gene. The CDR3 protein is CARRIDRDQETQYF. As DNA, the CDR3 is TGTGCCAGGAGGATCGACAGGGACCAAGAGACCCAGTACTTC.

This clone was detected only a few times. The rearrangement links TRBV20-1 to TRBJ1-1; D uncertain. The germline V gene encodes CDR1 DFQATT and CDR2 SNEGSKA (reference sequence). Trimming shortened V by 4 bases and J by 8 bases, and 8 bases separated the two germline ends. This CDR3 contains 10 residues. CDR3 nucleotides: TGCAGTGCTATCGGTACGGAAGCTTTCTTT. It yields the protein CSAIGTEAFF.

As DNA, the CDR3 is TGTGCCACCAGTGATTCCGGGACAGGCACCCGGTATGGCTACACCTTC. This gives the protein CATSDSGTGTRYGYTF. V is TRBV24-1 and J is TRBJ1-2; 8 nucleotides line up with TRBD1. The junction had 9 bases not matched to a gene; V was cut back by 2 bases and J by 5 bases. The CDR3 covers 16 residues. Germline V gives CDR1 KGHDR, CDR2 SFDVKD.

V usage is TRBV3-1 (or the pseudogene TRBV3-2) and J usage is TRBJ1-1, with D possibly being TRBD1 (6 bases). The length of the CDR3 is 15 residues. Trimming removed 4 bases from V and 1 base from J, with 13 bases in between. In germline, CDR1 is LGHDT, CDR2 YNNKEL (reference sequence). CDR3 nucleotides: TGTGCCAGCAGCCCTTCCTGGACAGAGAACACTGAAGCTTTCTTT. Protein sequence: CASSPSWTENTEAFF.

V is TRBV11-2 and J is TRBJ1-6; a weak D match, TRBD1 (6 bases). Germline lookup yields CDR1 SGHAT and CDR2 FQNNGV. Trimming shortened V by 1 base and J by 6 bases, and 13 bases separated the two germline ends. The CDR3 runs 16 residues. The CDR3 is CASSLVAGVGNSPLHF. In DNA form, the CDR3 reads TGTGCCAGCAGCTTAGTGGCAGGGGTCGGTAATTCACCCCTCCACTTT. Full variable domain (rest looked up from reference TRBV11-2 and TRBJ1-6): EAGVAQSPRYKIIEKRQSVAFWCNPISGHATLYWYQQILGQGPKLLIQFQNNGVVDDSQLPKDRFSAERLKGVDSTLKIQPAKLEDSAVYLCASSLVAGVGNSPLHFGNGTRLTVT.

This clone was observed a single time. The rearrangement uses TRBV5-1 and TRBJ1-4; a possible D gene is TRBD1 (5 bases). This CDR3 has 15 amino acids. Germline values: CDR1 SGHRS, CDR2 YFSETQ. The germline V and J ends were trimmed by 0 bases and 3 bases, with 9 bases remaining between them. Written as DNA, the CDR3 is TGCGCCAGCAGCTTGGTCGGGGGAGCTAATGAAAAACTGTTTTTT. This codes for CASSLVGGANEKLFF.

The chain employs TRBV7-2 and TRBJ2-2; D unclear. Germline V lookup: CDR1 SGHTA, CDR2 FQGNSA. This CDR3 contains 16 residues. Trimming left V 5 bases short and J 0 bases short, with 13 bases between. The chain's CDR3 is CASSIRQAANTGELFF. As DNA, the CDR3 is TGTGCCAGCAGCATCCGACAAGCTGCGAACACCGGGGAGCTGTTTTTT.

The chain links TRBV5-1 to TRBJ2-4, with D possibly TRBD2 on 5 matching bases. Germline V gene data show CDR1 as SGHRS and CDR2 as YFSETQ. The CDR3 is 14 amino acids. V was pared by 0 bases and J by 8 bases, with 12 bases between. CDR3 sequence reads: CASSLDPMRDIQYF. The CDR3, as DNA: TGCGCCAGCAGCTTGGACCCCATGAGGGACATTCAGTACTTC.

As DNA, the CDR3 is TGTGCCAGCAGTTACAGGTCCAGGGACGATCAGCCCCAGCATTTT. It translates to CASSYRSRDDQPQHF. The genes are TRBV6-2 or TRBV6-3 and TRBJ1-5; D possibly corresponds to TRBD1 (5 bases). Deletions cut 2 bases from V and 5 bases from J, with 13 bases between. CDR3 length: 15 amino acids. CDR1 and CDR2 from the germline V gene are MNHEY and SVGEGT.

The genes are TRBV7-8 and TRBJ1-4; possible D gene TRBD1, 5 bases. This CDR3 region has 14 residues. Germline V gene lookup returns CDR1 SGHVS and CDR2 FQNEAQ. Between the trimmed V and J ends, which lost 6 bases and 8 bases, there was a span of 16 bases. CDR3 loop: CASRAGTAVEKLFF. The DNA of the CDR3 is TGTGCCAGCAGAGCCGGGACTGCGGTCGAAAAACTGTTTTTT.

V usage is TRBV27 and J usage is TRBJ1-4, with D perhaps matching TRBD1 (6 bases). CDR1 and CDR2 from the germline V gene are MNHEY and SMNVEV (reference sequence). V lost 5 bases, J lost 3 bases, and 13 bases lay in between. The CDR3 extends over 15 amino acids. DNA of the CDR3: TGTGCCAGCAGTCCCGGGACAACCTCTAATGAAAAACTGTTTTTT. Protein: CASSPGTTSNEKLFF.

The genes are TRBV6-5 and TRBJ2-1, with TRBD2 identical over 10 bases. The CDR3 extends over 15 amino acids. Looked up from germline, CDR1 is MNHEY and CDR2 is SVGAGI. The ends lost 4 bases at V and 8 bases at J; junction bases unmatched: 8. The CDR3 spells CASSLTPAGGHEQFF. The DNA of the CDR3 is TGTGCCAGCAGTTTAACCCCAGCGGGGGGGCATGAGCAGTTCTTC.